A single sample gave rise to the 16 T cell receptor beta chains below, sequenced in a study of shared clonotypes between healthy human individuals. Data came from immunoSEQ multiplex PCR; TCRdb stores just in-frame clones and leaves some out. The sample yields hundreds of thousands of clones, approximately 92% seen once. The naive CD8 fraction comprised CD45RO-negative cells positively selected for CCR7 and excluded terminally differentiated effector memory CD45RA+ cells. Sequenced input: naive CD8+ T cells sorted from blood. These receptor sequences come from a man younger than 40 in good health.

The chain combines TRBV27 with TRBJ1-2; no clear D gene. Between the trimmed V and J ends, which lost 4 bases and 6 bases, there was a span of 12 bases. Germline loops: CDR1 MNHEY, CDR2 SMNVEV (reference sequence). CDR3 length: 13 residues. CDR3 in amino acids: CASSSLTGHGYTF. In nucleotides, the CDR3 is TGTGCCAGCAGTTCCCTGACCGGGCATGGCTACACCTTC.

The J gene is TRBJ2-5, the V gene TRBV6-5; D remains ambiguous. Trimming removed 0 bases at V and 1 base at J, with 6 bases between. The CDR3 sequence is 14 residues long. Germline V gene lookup returns CDR1 MNHEY and CDR2 SVGAGI. For the CDR3, the DNA is TGTGCCAGCAGTTACTCCCCGGCCCAAGAGACCCAGTACTTC. Protein product: CASSYSPAQETQYF.

The chain has TRBV28 and TRBJ2-1; D unresolved. This CDR3 contains 14 residues. Germline CDR1 is MDHEN and CDR2 is SYDVKM. V gave up 7 bases and J gave up 0 bases, with 10 bases separating them. The CDR3 nucleotides are TGTGCCAGCATAGAGACTCTCTCCTACAATGAGCAGTTCTTC. As protein: CASIETLSYNEQFF.

This chain links TRBV30 with TRBJ1-3; D gene unclear. This CDR3 comprises 13 residues. Germline CDR1 and CDR2: GTSNPN and SVGIG (reference sequence). Trimming pared 4 bases from V and 2 bases from J, leaving 9 bases between. CDR3 in amino acids: CAWTSLAGNTIYF. The DNA of the CDR3 is TGTGCCTGGACGTCCTTGGCTGGAAACACCATATATTTT.

The genes are TRBV28 and TRBJ2-1; 9 nucleotides align to TRBD1. CDR3 length: 17 amino acids. Germline CDR1 and CDR2: MDHEN and SYDVKM. After removal of 5 bases from V and 4 bases from J, the junction contained 12 bases not matched to a gene. The chain's CDR3 is CASSIRDRARIYNEQFF. The CDR3 DNA follows: TGTGCCAGCAGTATCCGGGACAGGGCTCGGATTTACAATGAGCAGTTCTTC.

Turning to this clone: Relative to the germline gene, one junction end is altered; a read error may explain this. The J gene is TRBJ2-7, the V gene TRBV18, with 7 bases lining up with TRBD2. Looked up from germline, CDR1 is KGHSH and CDR2 is LQKENI. The length of the CDR3 is 14 residues. CDR3 nucleotides: TGTGCCAGCTCATCACCGGGACTAAGCTACGAGCAGTACTTC. Translated: CASSSPGLSYEQYF.

The rearrangement links TRBV11-2 to TRBJ2-7; D is unresolved. The CDR3 sequence is 12 residues long. Between the trimmed V and J ends, which lost 2 bases and 3 bases, there was a span of 5 bases. In germline, CDR1 is SGHAT, CDR2 FQNNGV. CDR3 residues: CASSLIHYEQYF. The CDR3 DNA reads TGTGCCAGCAGCTTAATCCACTACGAGCAGTACTTC.

This chain uses TRBV5-6 with TRBJ2-1; the D is unclear. CDR3 length: 12 amino acids. V shed 2 bases and J shed 7 bases, with 7 bases lying between them. Germline V lookup: CDR1 SGHDT, CDR2 YYEEEE. CDR3 in amino acids: CASSFSLNEQFF. CDR3 nucleotides: TGTGCCAGCAGCTTCTCACTAAATGAGCAGTTCTTC.

The chain carries TRBV7-9 and TRBJ1-1, with no clear D. The CDR3 runs to 13 residues. V gave up 1 base and J gave up 7 bases, with 10 bases separating them. Per germline, CDR1 SEHNR and CDR2 FQNEAQ (reference sequence). As DNA, the CDR3 is TGTGCCAGCAGCTTAGGAGGACGTAGTGAAGCTTTCTTT. Its translation: CASSLGGRSEAFF. The full variable domain, rest sourced from reference TRBV7-9 and TRBJ1-1, is DTGVSQNPRHKITKRGQNVTFRCDPISEHNRLYWYRQTLGQGPEFLTYFQNEAQLEKSRLLSDRFSAERPKGSFSTLEIQRTEQGDSAMYLCASSLGGRSEAFFGQGTRLTVV.

The chain couples TRBV7-9 to TRBJ2-4; D unresolved. The CDR3 runs to 15 residues. Trimming cost V 5 bases and J 0 bases, with 11 bases left between them. Looked up from germline, CDR1 is SEHNR and CDR2 is FQNEAQ (reference sequence). CDR3 nucleotide sequence: TGTGCCAGCAGCCAACCCGAACTAGCCAAAAACATTCAGTACTTC. This translates into CASSQPELAKNIQYF. The whole variable domain, remainder taken from reference TRBV7-9 and TRBJ2-4, is DTGVSQNPRHKITKRGQNVTFRCDPISEHNRLYWYRQTLGQGPEFLTYFQNEAQLEKSRLLSDRFSAERPKGSFSTLEIQRTEQGDSAMYLCASSQPELAKNIQYFGAGTRLSVL.

The genes are TRBV7-2 and TRBJ2-1; D is perhaps TRBD2 (6 bases). Trimming shortened V by 2 bases and J by 3 bases, and 8 bases separated the two germline ends. Germline CDR1 SGHTA, CDR2 FQGNSA. This CDR3 comprises 14 residues. The CDR3 region is CASSLLTSYNEQFF. CDR3 nucleotides: TGTGCCAGCAGCTTACTGACTAGCTACAATGAGCAGTTCTTC.

The J gene is TRBJ2-7, the V gene TRBV6-6; 7 bases fit TRBD1. This CDR3 is built from 16 residues. With 5 bases clipped from V and 2 bases from J, the junction kept 12 bases outside the gene matches. Per germline, CDR1 MNHNY and CDR2 SVGAGI (reference sequence). CDR3 loop: CASSGSRDSSAYEQYF. The CDR3 DNA follows: TGTGCCAGCAGTGGGAGCCGGGACAGTTCCGCCTACGAGCAGTACTTC.

V gene TRBV6-5 combines with J gene TRBJ1-2; perhaps TRBD1 as D (5 bases). The germline V gene encodes CDR1 MNHEY and CDR2 SVGAGI. V was pared by 10 bases and J by 0 bases, with 18 bases between. The CDR3 extends over 15 amino acids. In DNA, the CDR3 is TGTGCCACCAGCAGTGGGGCACTTACTAACTATGGCTACACCTTC. Its translation: CATSSGALTNYGYTF.

V is TRBV5-6 and J is TRBJ2-7; unclear D gene. V dropped 1 base and J dropped 6 bases, with 8 bases sitting between them. This CDR3 is 12 amino acids long. CDR1 is SGHDT and CDR2 is YYEEEE in the germline V gene. The CDR3 sequence is CASSLQVGEQYF. In DNA form, the CDR3 reads TGTGCCAGCAGCTTGCAGGTAGGCGAGCAGTACTTC.

V is TRBV11-2 and J is TRBJ2-1; 9 bases are a match to TRBD2. CDR1 and CDR2 from the germline V gene are SGHAT and FQNNGV. The CDR3 has 14 amino acids. Trimming at V came to 8 bases and at J to 6 bases, leaving 8 bases not matched to a gene. CDR3 nucleotides: TGTGCCAGCGTATCTAGCGGGAATATCAATGAGCAGTTCTTC. Protein: CASVSSGNINEQFF.

The chain links TRBV28 to TRBJ2-3; the D gene is possibly TRBD2 (5 bases). Trimming took 3 bases from V and 0 from J, leaving 13 bases between them. The CDR3 totals 16 residues. The germline V gene encodes CDR1 MDHEN and CDR2 SYDVKM. The CDR3 region is CASSLRAAESTDTQYF. CDR3 DNA: TGTGCCAGCAGTTTGCGAGCAGCGGAGAGCACAGATACGCAGTATTTT.